The present TCR beta chain was sequenced within a study of cytomegalovirus exposure and HLA in healthy donors. Overall study context: An earlier analysis found around 120 million unique TCR beta sequences from 150 million to 200 million T cells. Study conclusions and caveats: Using a false discovery rate of 0.05, a later analysis showed that roughly 16,000 TCR beta sequences were associated with HLA alleles. Per published reports, the classifier diagnosed cytomegalovirus status with high specificity and sensitivity. Later on, an analysis showed TCR association rates differing by HLA locus, with DRB1 the most and HLA-C the fewest.

The PCR used 60 Vbeta and 13 Jbeta primers. Using immunoSEQ multiplex PCR, the repertoire was profiled, and TCRdb retains in-frame clones only, with some absent. The data contain some 77,000 clones, about 79% of them singletons. A note on this clone: Its antigen is not identified. One end of the junction does not line up with germline, which may come from a read error.

This CDR3 has 14 residues. Germline lookup yields CDR1 MGHRA and CDR2 YSYEKL. The material sequenced was PBMCs. This clonotype was sampled from a woman in her forties in good health and CMV-seronegative. The rearrangement joins TRBV4-1 to TRBJ2-2; TRBD2 is a possible D gene (7 bases). CDR3 loop: CASRQGGDTGELFF. In nucleotides, the CDR3 is TGCGCCAGCAGACAAGGGGGGGACACCGGGGAGCTGTTTTTT.